This is a list of T cell receptor beta chains from one sample in a study of beta chain features in type 1 diabetes. Generated by immunoSEQ multiplex PCR, the TCRdb table keeps only in-frame clones and is missing some. The sample includes 150,000 to 180,000 clones, less than 9.5% seen only once; the top ten take about 0.6%. The sequencing sample was made of central memory CD4+ T cells from blood. The receptor set was obtained from a man in his late teens or twenties in good health. The CDR3 runs from the conserved cysteine through the conserved F or W. The D gene is left open where the match is weak. Only part of the rows carry a size: once, few, many, or a class if the clone is expanded.

TRBJ1-1 - TRBV7-3 TRBD1 CASSPGQGVTEAFF TGTGCCAGCAGCCCCGGACAGGGCGTCACTGAAGCTTTCTTT
TRBJ1-2 - TRBV30 - CAWRVGQLSYGYTF TGTGCCTGGAGGGTCGGACAGCTAAGCTATGGCTACACCTTC
TRBJ2-1 - TRBV6-6 - CASSLYNEQFF TGTGCCAGCAGTCTATACAATGAGCAGTTCTTC
TRBJ2-3 few TRBV4-3 TRBD2 CASSQDSPAGGLITFTDTQYF TGCGCCAGCAGCCAAGATTCCCCAGCGGGAGGGCTAATAACTTTCACAGATACGCAGTATTTT
TRBJ1-1 many TRBV5-5 - CASSSGRENLGTEAFF TGTGCCAGCAGCTCGGGAAGAGAGAACTTGGGCACTGAAGCTTTCTTT
TRBJ2-5 few TRBV6-5 TRBD2 CASSYLAGVQETQYF TGTGCCAGCAGTTACCTAGCGGGGGTACAAGAGACCCAGTACTTC
TRBJ2-5 - TRBV7-9 - CASSLQGIQETQYF TGTGCCAGCAGCTTGCAGGGCATCCAAGAGACCCAGTACTTC
TRBJ2-3 many TRBV25-1 - CASSAGGLDTQYF TGTGCCAGCAGTGCCGGGGGGCTAGATACGCAGTATTTT
TRBJ2-2 - TRBV30 TRBD1 CAWRSEGASGELFF TGTGCCTGGAGATCCGAGGGGGCATCGGGGGAGCTGTTTTTT
TRBJ1-1 - TRBV18 - CASSPADTMNTEAFF TGTGCCAGCTCACCGGCAGATACGATGAACACTGAAGCTTTCTTT
TRBJ2-3 - TRBV6-4 - CASSVGDTQYF TGTGCCAGCAGTGTCGGGGATACGCAGTATTTT
TRBJ1-1 few TRBV7-9 - CASSLDTEAFF TGTGCCAGCAGTCTCGACACTGAAGCTTTCTTT
TRBJ2-1 - TRBV7-3 TRBD2 CASSSPFGGGRDNEQFF TGTGCCAGCAGCTCCCCGTTCGGCGGGGGGCGAGACAATGAGCAGTTCTTC
TRBJ1-5 many TRBV4-1 - CASSQAPFRGAGQPQHF TGCGCCAGCAGCCAAGCTCCTTTTCGGGGGGCGGGTCAGCCCCAGCATTTT
TRBJ2-5 few TRBV7-6 TRBD1 CASSLWTGEETQYF TGTGCCAGCAGCTTATGGACAGGCGAAGAGACCCAGTACTTC
TRBJ2-2 - TRBV28 - CASSYGVTAGELFF TGTGCCAGCAGTTATGGAGTGACCGCCGGGGAGCTGTTTTTT
TRBJ2-3 - TRBV5-1 TRBD1 CASSLQGEDTQYF TGCGCCAGCAGCTTGCAGGGGGAGGATACGCAGTATTTT
TRBJ1-2 - TRBV5-4 - CASSLAGGASGYTF TGTGCCAGCAGCTTGGCGGGGGGCGCATCTGGCTACACCTTC
TRBJ2-1 many TRBV2 TRBD2 CASSEGSGGYNEQFF TGTGCCAGCAGTGAAGGTAGCGGGGGTTACAATGAGCAGTTCTTC
TRBJ1-3 few TRBV4-3 - CASSQESGGSGNTIYF TGCGCCAGCAGCCAGGAATCAGGAGGCTCTGGAAACACCATATATTTT
TRBJ1-5 few TRBV6-5 - CASSPDRVEPQHF TGTGCCAGCAGTCCTGACAGAGTCGAACCCCAGCATTTT
TRBJ1-1 - TRBV28 - CASSQTGTEAFF TGTGCCAGCAGTCAGACTGGGACTGAAGCTTTCTTT
TRBJ2-7 - TRBV13 - CASSIPGPTYEQYF TGTGCCAGCAGTATACCTGGGCCCACCTACGAGCAGTACTTC
TRBJ2-3 few TRBV28 TRBD2 CASRGTSGRADTQYF TGTGCCAGCAGGGGGACTAGCGGGAGGGCAGATACGCAGTATTTT
TRBJ1-2 few TRBV18 - CASSPTGRGYTF TGTGCCAGCTCACCAACTGGGAGGGGCTACACCTTC
TRBJ2-1 few TRBV5-4 TRBD1 CASTRQGAGDNEQFF TGTGCCAGCACTCGGCAGGGGGCCGGGGACAATGAGCAGTTCTTC
TRBJ1-2 few TRBV5-1 - CASSLDDALNYGYTF TGCGCCAGCAGCTTGGACGACGCACTAAACTATGGCTACACCTTC
TRBJ1-2 many TRBV19 - CASSIVDGYTF TGTGCCAGTAGTATCGTCGATGGCTACACCTTC
TRBJ2-5 many TRBV28 - CASSTRLTALQETQYF TGTGCCAGCAGCACACGATTAACAGCCCTACAAGAGACCCAGTACTTC
TRBJ2-6 few TRBV7-7 - CASSLGGSGANVLTF TGTGCTAGCAGCTTGGGGGGCTCTGGGGCCAACGTCCTGACTTTC
TRBJ2-2 few TRBV30 TRBD2 CAWSVITGLAAGPNTGELFF TGTGCCTGGAGTGTAATTACAGGACTAGCGGCGGGACCCAACACCGGGGAGCTGTTTTTT
TRBJ2-6 many TRBV5-6 - CASSPGYRGTTGANVLTF TGTGCCAGCAGCCCCGGGTACAGGGGGACTACTGGGGCCAACGTCCTGACTTTC
TRBJ2-5 few TRBV5-1 - CASSLKAGEETQYF TGCGCCAGCAGCTTGAAGGCAGGGGAGGAGACCCAGTACTTC
TRBJ2-7 few TRBV4-2 TRBD1 CASSQEDRGLEQYF TGTGCCAGCAGCCAAGAGGACAGGGGGCTCGAGCAGTACTTC
TRBJ2-1 - TRBV30 - CAWSEPTGPYNEQFF TGTGCCTGGAGTGAACCGACAGGCCCCTACAATGAGCAGTTCTTC
TRBJ1-2 few TRBV4-2 - CASSQEQGGPGGYTF TGTGCCAGCAGCCAAGAGCAAGGGGGACCGGGTGGCTACACCTTC
TRBJ2-1 many TRBV7-9 - CASSLVGGYLNEQFF TGTGCCAGCAGCTTAGTGGGCGGGTACCTCAATGAGCAGTTCTTC
TRBJ2-3 - TRBV5-8 - CASSHAMGSTDTQYF TGTGCCAGCAGCCACGCGATGGGCAGCACAGATACGCAGTATTTT
TRBJ2-1 few TRBV28 - CASHDTNNEQFF TGTGCCTCTCACGACACAAACAATGAGCAGTTCTTC
TRBJ1-6 many TRBV9 TRBD1 CASSPTGDRNSPLHF TGTGCCAGCAGCCCGACAGGGGATCGGAATTCACCCCTCCACTTT
TRBJ2-4 - TRBV30 - CAWSVLAKNIQYF TGTGCCTGGAGTGTACTAGCCAAAAACATTCAGTACTTC
TRBJ1-5 - TRBV29-1 TRBD1 CSVATGTGSYQPQHF TGCAGCGTTGCTACCGGGACAGGGTCATATCAGCCCCAGCATTTT
TRBJ2-3 few TRBV2 TRBD1 CASSMIQGADTQYF TGTGCCAGCAGTATGATACAGGGGGCAGATACGCAGTATTTT
TRBJ1-2 few TRBV5-7 TRBD1 CASRLPRDRVNYGYTF TGTGCCAGCAGATTACCCCGGGACAGGGTAAACTATGGCTACACCTTC